Given below is one TCR beta chain in context. What antigen it recognizes has not been identified. Qualities for individual bases were not recorded, and no much larger clone is one base off. The source of the sample is a study of blood T cell repertoires in COVID-19 (dated by TCRdb to 2018 to 2021). Looking at the study overall: Collaborator samples came from the United States, Italy and Spain and covered acute and convalescent phases of COVID-19. Deeply sampled blood TCRbeta repertoires from subjects exposed to, actively infected with, or recovered from COVID-19 were included in the dataset. The material from the prospective study consisted of cDNA or gDNA derived from T cells, B-cell-depleted T cells, or PBMCs. A de-identified subject ID, COVID-19 status, age in years and sex were almost always included in the sample metadata. Where available, HLA class I and class II types were taken from metadata supplied by the sample provider and were not determined by assay-based typing. The repertoires were released in a freely available public database intended as a resource for research on the immune response to SARS-CoV-2. The samples were drawn from two sources: the first 160 participants of the ongoing ImmuneRACE study, and some 1,300 subjects contributed by 6 global collaborators.

TCRbeta CDR3 regions were amplified from genomic DNA by means of the immunoSEQ Assay, a bias-controlled multiplex PCR. Per the authors' processing: Nucleated cell counts per sample were estimated from amplification of reference gene primers within the assay. Sequence reads were collapsed and filtered to measure the absolute abundance of every unique TCRbeta CDR3 rearrangement. For each sample, productive Simpson clonality was calculated as the square root of Simpson's diversity index over productive rearrangements. The immuneACCESS repertoire file appears here via TCRdb, limited to in-frame rearrangements. These files lack a portion of the clones; in checked studies, under half of the deficit traces to unresolved V genes, and the cause of the others is not known. The V and J calls and the clone size are those of that table, but D and trimming were determined from the DNA. The sample table contains fewer than 110,000 clones; only one count was recorded for roughly nine tenths of them. The top ten clones comprise 17% of the sample.

Here is what the overall study found, with its caveats: The quantity of clinical and demographic metadata differed by source and by participant and was supplied without curation.

Whole blood was collected in K2EDTA tubes by collaborating institutions according to the institutions' own protocols. Collaborator samples were shipped for TCRbeta analysis as frozen whole blood, isolated PBMCs, or DNA extracted from either sample type. The germline V gene encodes CDR1 SGHRS and CDR2 YFSETQ. Germline trimming amounts to 7 bases on V and 4 bases on J, with 5 as the count of junction bases outside the gene matches. Its CDR3 holds 15 amino acids, cysteine through phenylalanine. Solely the CDR3 DNA is kept, with 45 bases framed from the first base. This receptor was taken from an elderly woman in a cohort sampled during active COVID-19. This sequence uses TRBV5-1 and TRBJ2-3, with 14 junctional bases fitting TRBD2. Input material: peripheral blood. The CDR3 loop reads CASRGLAGDSDTQYF. The DNA sequence follows: TGCGCCAGCCGGGGACTAGCGGGAGATTCAGATACGCAGTATTTT.